The 27 T cell receptor beta chains below were found in one sample sequenced in a study of blood T cell repertoires in COVID-19. Method: immunoSEQ multiplex PCR; TCRdb's copy keeps in-frame clones and lacks some. The data contain 72,000 or so clones, more than 80% of them singletons. The sequencing sample was made of peripheral blood. These receptors were collected from an elderly woman with active or convalescent COVID-19.

This chain links TRBV5-4 with TRBJ2-1; 10 positions match TRBD2. The ends lost 0 bases at V and 2 bases at J; junction bases unmatched: 2. CDR3 length: 16 residues. The germline V gene has CDR1 SGHNT and CDR2 YYREEE (reference sequence). The CDR3, as DNA: TGTGCCAGCAGCTTGGCCAGCGGGGGGGCCTACAATGAGCAGTTCTTC. Translation: CASSLASGGAYNEQFF.

The chain employs TRBV14 and TRBJ1-2; D might be TRBD1 (5 bases). V was shortened by 7 bases and J by 6 bases, with 24 bases between the two germline ends. The CDR3 runs to 16 residues. Germline V CDR1 and CDR2: SGHDN, FVKESK. CDR3 loop: CASNKHGDPPGDGYTF. CDR3 nucleotide sequence: TGTGCCAGCAACAAACACGGGGACCCCCCGGGGGATGGCTACACCTTC.

V is TRBV6-5 and J is TRBJ1-1; the D gene is possibly TRBD1 (5 bases). CDR3 length equals 14 residues. Germline V CDR1 and CDR2: MNHEY, SVGAGI. Trimming cost V 6 bases and J 0 bases, with 11 bases left between them. The CDR3 region is CASSQRGLNTEAFF. DNA of the CDR3: TGTGCCAGCAGCCAGCGGGGCTTGAACACTGAAGCTTTCTTT.

This clone occurred once. The chain has TRBV10-1 and TRBJ2-7; 7 bases map to TRBD2. CDR1 and CDR2 (germline): WNHNN, SYGVQD (reference sequence). The CDR3 contains 15 residues. Trimming at V came to 4 bases and at J to 3 bases, leaving 9 bases not matched to a gene. The CDR3: CASSATSDAHYEQYF. DNA of the CDR3: TGCGCCAGCAGTGCAACTAGCGATGCCCACTACGAGCAGTACTTC.

The chain is built from TRBV6-2 or TRBV6-3 and TRBJ2-3; a possible D gene is TRBD2 (7 bases). This CDR3 region has 14 residues. The germline V gene has CDR1 MNHEY and CDR2 SVGEGT. V was shortened by 5 bases and J by 0 bases, with 9 bases between the two germline ends. CDR3 amino acids: CASSRGGSTDTQYF. CDR3 coding DNA: TGTGCCAGCAGTAGGGGGGGAAGCACAGATACGCAGTATTTT.

The chain recombines TRBV5-1 with TRBJ2-1; weak D call: TRBD2 (5 bases). The V end was cut by 0 bases, the J end by 5 bases, with 15 bases between. Germline CDR1 is SGHRS and CDR2 is YFSETQ. The CDR3 sequence is 16 residues long. The CDR3 sequence is CASSLVGGLGHNEQFF. The CDR3 DNA reads as TGCGCCAGCAGCTTGGTTGGCGGACTGGGCCACAATGAGCAGTTCTTC.

This clone was found a few times. The CDR3 spells CASSVEEGQWETQYF. The CDR3 DNA sequence: TGTGCCAGCAGCGTAGAGGAGGGGCAGTGGGAGACCCAGTACTTC. This chain uses TRBV9 with TRBJ2-5, with D possibly matching TRBD2 (6 bases). Per germline, CDR1 SGDLS and CDR2 YYNGEE. V was shortened by 0 bases and J by 5 bases, with 14 bases between the two germline ends. The CDR3 extends over 15 amino acids.

This clone has a single count. The gene calls are TRBV7-9 and TRBJ1-2; 8 bases are shared with TRBD1. The germline CDR1 and CDR2 sequences are SEHNR and FQNEAQ (reference sequence). With V trimmed by 4 bases and J by 7 bases, 11 bases remained unmatched. This CDR3 has 15 residues. In nucleotides, the CDR3 is TGTGCCAGCAGCTCCGGGGACAGGCAGGCCTCTGGCTACACCTTC. Translated, it gives CASSSGDRQASGYTF.

The chain uses TRBV7-3 and TRBJ2-3; TRBD2 aligns across 16 bases. The junction had 9 bases not matched to a gene; V was cut back by 5 bases and J by 7 bases. CDR1 and CDR2 (germline): SGHTA, FQGTGA. The CDR3 is 17 amino acids. The CDR3 DNA reads TGTGCCAGCAGCCTGGGACTAGCGGGGGGGCATGGGAATACGCAGTATTTT. Translating gives CASSLGLAGGHGNTQYF.

The chain links TRBV18 to TRBJ2-2, with D maybe TRBD1 (6 bases). CDR1 is KGHSH and CDR2 is LQKENI in the germline V gene. Between the trimmed V and J ends, which lost 1 base and 2 bases, there was a span of 8 bases. The CDR3 is 15 amino acids. In DNA form, the CDR3 reads TGTGCCAGCTCACCACGGGACACTAACACCGGGGAGCTGTTTTTT. It is translated as CASSPRDTNTGELFF.

The chain is built from TRBV11-2 and TRBJ2-5, with 8 bases fitting TRBD1. J was trimmed by 5 bases and V by 1 base; bases with no gene match: 9. CDR1 and CDR2 (germline): SGHAT, FQNNGV. This CDR3 has 16 residues. The CDR3 DNA sequence: TGTGCCAGCAGCTTAGCTCGGACAGGGAAATTGGAGACCCAGTACTTC. Protein sequence: CASSLARTGKLETQYF.

The chain has TRBV7-2 and TRBJ1-1; 7 bases are a match to TRBD1. Germline-derived CDR1 and CDR2 are SGHTA and FQGNSA. Trimming took 3 bases from V and 5 from J; bases not matched to a gene: 9. This CDR3 is 15 amino acids long. The CDR3 sequence: CASSFVEGAGTEAFF. CDR3 in DNA: TGTGCCAGCAGCTTCGTGGAGGGGGCAGGTACTGAAGCTTTCTTT.

The chain recombines TRBV5-6 with TRBJ2-7, with 9 bases aligning to TRBD1. From germline, CDR1 is SGHDT and CDR2 YYEEEE. V trimming: 5 bases; J trimming: 0 bases; junction bases outside the gene matches: 15. The CDR3 consists of 18 residues. The CDR3 DNA follows: TGTGCCAGCAGTTACGGGACAGGGTCTTTTGTTGGCTCCTACGAGCAGTACTTC. As protein: CASSYGTGSFVGSYEQYF.

This chain links TRBV27 with TRBJ2-1, with 11 nucleotides matching TRBD2. V trimming: 6 bases; J trimming: 2 bases; junction bases outside the gene matches: 6. Germline CDR1 reads MNHEY; CDR2 reads SMNVEV (reference sequence). The CDR3 extends over 16 amino acids. The CDR3 DNA reads TGTGCCAGCAGAACTAGCGGGGGAATCACCTACAATGAGCAGTTCTTC. This translates into CASRTSGGITYNEQFF.

The gene calls are TRBV5-8 and TRBJ2-1, with unresolved D. V lost 0 bases to trimming and J lost 10 bases, with 23 bases between them. This CDR3 region has 17 residues. In germline, CDR1 is SGHTS, CDR2 YDEGEE. The CDR3 region is CASSLARRPVFNEEQFF. The CDR3 DNA is TGTGCCAGCAGCTTGGCGAGGCGACCTGTATTTAATGAAGAGCAGTTCTTC. Full variable domain (rest looked up from reference TRBV5-8 and TRBJ2-1): EAGVTQSPTHLIKTRGQQATLRCSPISGHTSVYWYQQALGLGLQFLLWYDEGEERNRGNFPPRFSGRQFPNYSSELNVNALELEDSALYLCASSLARRPVFNEEQFFGPGTRLTVL.

The chain links TRBV27 to TRBJ1-5; D is possibly TRBD1 (5 bases). CDR1 is MNHEY, CDR2 SMNVEV, per germline (reference sequence). CDR3 size: 14 residues. The V gene lost 6 bases and the J gene lost 5 bases, with 14 bases spanning the gap. CDR3 coding DNA: TGTGCCAGCAGCGGGGAGGGGCCCTATCAGCCCCAGCATTTT. This codes for CASSGEGPYQPQHF.

The genes are TRBV21-1 and TRBJ1-2; the table's D call, TRBD1, has no DNA check behind it. TRBV21-1 is a listed pseudogene. This CDR3 is built from 15 residues. This chain's CDR3 is CASSNQAGDTYGYTF. The CDR3 DNA reads TGTGCCAGCAGCAATCAGGCAGGTGACACCTATGGCTACACCTTC.

The sample holds a few counts of this clone. The CDR3 loop is CAISGGQRSMNTEAFF. CDR3 in DNA: TGTGCCATCAGTGGGGGACAGCGGTCCATGAACACTGAAGCTTTCTTT. The rearrangement uses TRBV10-3 and TRBJ1-1, with 7 nucleotides matching TRBD1. CDR3 length: 16 amino acids. Germline V lookup: CDR1 ENHRY, CDR2 SYGVKD. Germline trimming cut 4 bases from V and 0 bases from J; bases unmatched to any gene: 8.

This clone was observed once. The chain joins TRBV19 to TRBJ2-5; 14 positions match TRBD2. CDR1 is LNHDA and CDR2 is SQIVND in the germline V gene (reference sequence). V shed 5 bases and J 5 bases; nucleotides not matched to a gene: 10. This CDR3 is built from 17 residues. CDR3 sequence reads: CASSPGTSGGVVETQYF. The DNA of the CDR3 is TGTGCCAGTAGTCCCGGGACTAGCGGGGGAGTGGTGGAGACCCAGTACTTC.

The CDR3 DNA sequence: TGTGCCAGCAGTGGGACAGTTACCAATCTCTTAACCGGGGAGCTGTTTTTT. This codes for CASSGTVTNLLTGELFF. J is TRBJ2-2 and V is TRBV7-2, with TRBD1 identical over 7 bases. Trimming removed 6 bases from V and 5 bases from J; junction bases left unmatched: 15. This CDR3 contains 17 residues. Germline assignment: CDR1 SGHTA and CDR2 FQGNSA.

J is TRBJ2-3 and V is TRBV10-3, with D possibly being TRBD1 (5 bases). Germline V lookup: CDR1 ENHRY, CDR2 SYGVKD. Trimming removed 8 bases from V and 4 bases from J, with 13 bases in between. The CDR3 consists of 13 residues. The CDR3 loop reads CAIGVRAPDTQYF. CDR3 coding DNA: TGTGCCATCGGGGTCAGGGCCCCAGATACGCAGTATTTT.

The CDR3 region has the DNA TGTGCCAGCAGTGTTGGGCAGAATCAGCCCCAGCATTTT. Residues: CASSVGQNQPQHF. The chain carries TRBV2 and TRBJ1-5, with D unclear. V was pared by 4 bases and J by 4 bases, with 8 bases between. The germline gives CDR1 SNHLY, CDR2 FYNNEI. CDR3 size: 13 residues.

The chain has TRBV2 and TRBJ2-1, with TRBD2 identical over 7 bases. CDR1 is SNHLY, CDR2 FYNNEI, per germline. The CDR3 covers 15 residues. After removal of 3 bases from V and 5 bases from J, the junction contained 7 bases not matched to a gene. The CDR3 here is CASSERTGGHNEQFF. CDR3 nucleotides: TGTGCCAGCAGTGAGAGGACGGGGGGACACAATGAGCAGTTCTTC.

The chain recombines TRBV6-5 with TRBJ2-6; D possibly corresponds to TRBD2 (5 bases). The CDR3 has 15 amino acids. The germline V gene has CDR1 MNHEY and CDR2 SVGAGI. Trimming removed 6 bases at V and 2 bases at J, with 11 bases between. CDR3 coding DNA: TGTGCCAGCAGAGCTCTCGGGGCTGGGGCCAACGTCCTGACTTTC. Protein product: CASRALGAGANVLTF.

The chain links TRBV3-1 (or the pseudogene TRBV3-2) to TRBJ2-7; D ambiguous. In germline, CDR1 is LGHDT, CDR2 YNNKEL (reference sequence). V was trimmed by 0 bases and J by 0 bases, leaving 9 bases between them. This CDR3 has 15 residues. The DNA for the CDR3 is TGTGCCAGCAGCCAAGATCTGAGGAGCTCCTACGAGCAGTACTTC. Encoded protein: CASSQDLRSSYEQYF.

A single count supports this clone. Other DNA sequences in this sample translate to the same CDR3. V and J are TRBV29-1 and TRBJ1-1; 10 nucleotides line up with TRBD1. Germline CDR1 is SQVTM and CDR2 is ANQGSEA. V was pared by 5 bases and J by 5 bases, with 5 bases of the junction left unmatched. This CDR3 spans 13 amino acids. The CDR3, as DNA: TGCAGCGTTAGGACAGGGGGTAATACTGAAGCTTTCTTT. It encodes CSVRTGGNTEAFF.

The chain joins TRBV5-5 to TRBJ1-6; TRBD1 is a possible D gene (5 bases). The germline V gene has CDR1 SGHKS and CDR2 YYEKEE (reference sequence). The CDR3 totals 14 residues. V was cut by 0 bases and J by 9 bases, with 10 bases left in between. The chain's CDR3 is CASSLGGLGSPLHF. As DNA, the CDR3 is TGTGCCAGCAGCTTGGGGGGCCTGGGTTCACCCCTCCACTTT.